Below are 18 T cell receptor beta chains sequenced from a single sample in a study of cytomegalovirus exposure and HLA in healthy donors. Some clones are missing from TCRdb's copy, which holds only in-frame ones; the method was immunoSEQ multiplex PCR. The sample lists about 150,000 clones; around nine tenths were seen once. The source material was PBMCs. These receptors were collected from a woman aged 18-29 years in good health and CMV-seropositive.

J is TRBJ2-3 and V is TRBV13; 11 bases map to TRBD2. V dropped 5 bases and J dropped 1; count of bases not matched to a gene: 5. The CDR3 length is 16 residues. Germline V CDR1 and CDR2: PRHDT, FYEKMQ (reference sequence). The CDR3 sequence is CASSARSGGGTDTQYF. Here the CDR3 DNA reads TGTGCCAGCAGCGCGCGTAGCGGGGGGGGCACAGATACGCAGTATTTT.

This clone was detected once. The rearrangement links TRBV30 to TRBJ1-2; TRBD1 agrees at 9 bases. CDR1 and CDR2 from the germline V gene are GTSNPN and SVGIG (reference sequence). This CDR3 is 14 amino acids long. After removal of 2 bases from V and 4 bases from J, the junction contained 5 bases not matched to a gene. CDR3: CAWSRDRELYGYTF. The CDR3 coding sequence is TGTGCCTGGAGTAGGGACAGGGAACTCTATGGCTACACCTTC.

This chain uses TRBV2 with TRBJ1-4; 8 bases fit TRBD1. Germline CDR1 reads SNHLY; CDR2 reads FYNNEI. The CDR3 extends over 14 amino acids. The V gene end was trimmed by 6 bases and the J gene end by 6 bases; junction bases not matched to a gene: 6. The CDR3 nucleotides read TGTGCCAGCAGCGAGGACAGGGCCGATGAAAAACTGTTTTTT. It codes for CASSEDRADEKLFF.

The chain employs TRBV28 and TRBJ2-2; D is perhaps TRBD2 (5 bases). This CDR3 is 13 amino acids long. Germline V gene sequence: CDR1 MDHEN, CDR2 SYDVKM. V was clipped by 3 bases and J by 6 bases, with 8 bases between them. Here the CDR3 reads CASSFSVSGELFF. As DNA, the CDR3 is TGTGCCAGCAGTTTTAGCGTCTCCGGGGAGCTGTTTTTT.

Here the CDR3 DNA reads TGTGCCAGCAGCAAAGCTTACAGGGGGGTTCTAGCCAAAAACATTCAGTACTTC. Its translation is CASSKAYRGVLAKNIQYF. The V call is TRBV21-1, the J call TRBJ2-4; the table calls TRBD1, which could not be checked here. TRBV21-1 is tagged as a pseudogene. The CDR3 spans 18 residues.

The V call is TRBV2, the J call TRBJ2-1, with 8 nucleotides matching TRBD2. Germline loops: CDR1 SNHLY, CDR2 FYNNEI. This CDR3 comprises 15 residues. Trimming cost V 8 bases and J 0 bases; bases outside gene matches: 6. Here the CDR3 reads CASRRSGSSYNEQFF. CDR3 coding DNA: TGTGCCAGCCGGAGAAGCGGGAGCTCCTACAATGAGCAGTTCTTC.

This sequence joins TRBV5-4 and TRBJ2-1; tentative D call: TRBD1 (5 bases). The V end lost 4 bases, the J end lost 2 bases, and 13 bases lay between the germline ends. Germline lookup yields CDR1 SGHNT and CDR2 YYREEE (reference sequence). The CDR3 has 15 amino acids. CDR3 sequence (DNA): TGTGCCAGCAGCCTCAGGGCACCAGCCTACAATGAGCAGTTCTTC. Its protein product is CASSLRAPAYNEQFF. The entire variable domain, with the rest obtained from reference TRBV5-4 and TRBJ2-1, is as follows: ETGVTQSPTHLIKTRGQQVTLRCSSQSGHNTVSWYQQALGQGPQFIFQYYREEENGRGNFPPRFSGLQFPNYSSELNVNALELDDSALYLCASSLRAPAYNEQFFGPGTRLTVL.

The count of this clone is one. The rearrangement links TRBV7-7 to TRBJ2-7, with 7 bases identical to TRBD1. V dropped 3 bases and J dropped 5; count of bases not matched to a gene: 4. This CDR3 has 13 amino acids. Germline V gives CDR1 SSHAT, CDR2 FNYEAQ (reference sequence). CDR3 region: CASSLGQLDEQYF. Written as DNA, the CDR3 is TGTGCCAGCAGCTTGGGACAGTTAGACGAGCAGTACTTC. Together with reference TRBV7-7 and TRBJ2-7, the CDR3 gives the full variable domain: GAGVSQSPRYKVTKRGQDVTLRCDPISSHATLYWYQQALGQGPEFLTYFNYEAQPDKSGLPSDRFSAERPEGSISTLTIQRTEQRDSAMYRCASSLGQLDEQYFGPGTRLTVT.

The gene calls are TRBV23-1 and TRBJ2-1; 12 bases are a match to TRBD2. TRBV23-1 is noted as an ORF with a role that remains uncertain. The CDR3 is 18 residues long. V was pared by 3 bases and J by 0 bases, with 6 bases of the junction left unmatched. The CDR3 nucleotides are TGCGCCAGCAGTCACAAGACTAGCGGGAGATTCTCCTACAATGAGCAGTTCTTC. Translated: CASSHKTSGRFSYNEQFF.

V and J are TRBV11-2 and TRBJ2-7, with 10 bases matching TRBD2. Germline CDR1 reads SGHAT; CDR2 reads FQNNGV. V lost 3 bases, J lost 5 bases, and 10 bases stayed unmatched. The CDR3 is 16 residues long. The CDR3 loop is CASSFLKREGIDEQYF. CDR3 DNA sequence: TGTGCCAGCAGCTTCCTAAAGCGGGAGGGCATCGACGAGCAGTACTTC.

V usage is TRBV11-1 and J usage is TRBJ2-1; D is unresolved. The CDR3 totals 16 residues. The germline V and J ends were trimmed by 5 bases and 4 bases, with 18 bases remaining between them. Looked up from germline, CDR1 is SGHAT and CDR2 is FQDESV (reference sequence). The CDR3 is CASSLVDTSAYNEQFF. The CDR3, as DNA: TGTGCCAGCAGCCTAGTCGACACCTCGGCTTACAATGAGCAGTTCTTC.

CDR3 coding DNA: TGTGCCAGCAGTTACTCTAGCGGGAGAGATGCCTACGAGCAGTACTTC. Translation: CASSYSSGRDAYEQYF. The V and J genes are TRBV6-5 and TRBJ2-7; TRBD2 matches at 9 bases. CDR3 length: 16 amino acids. Per germline, CDR1 MNHEY and CDR2 SVGAGI. V shed 0 bases and J 2 bases; nucleotides not matched to a gene: 5.

This clone appeared once. This chain links TRBV27 with TRBJ2-3, with 9 bases lining up with TRBD1. CDR3 size: 15 residues. J lost 3 bases, V lost 3 bases, and 4 bases had no gene match. Per germline, CDR1 MNHEY and CDR2 SMNVEV (reference sequence). The CDR3 sequence is CASSFLGQGTDTQYF. As DNA, the CDR3 is TGTGCCAGCAGTTTTTTGGGACAGGGAACAGATACGCAGTATTTT.

This rearrangement joins TRBV4-3 to TRBJ2-5; 10 positions agree with TRBD2. Trimming cost V 4 bases and J 5 bases; bases outside gene matches: 10. This CDR3 is built from 16 residues. The germline gives CDR1 LGHNA, CDR2 YSLEER. In DNA form, the CDR3 reads TGCGCCAGCAGCCCGGGGACTAGCGCCTCGTTGGAGACCCAGTACTTC. Translated: CASSPGTSASLETQYF.

This clone was found once. The rearrangement uses TRBV19 and TRBJ1-2; D is perhaps TRBD1 (5 bases). Per the germline V gene, CDR1 is LNHDA and CDR2 is SQIVND (reference sequence). This CDR3 is 15 amino acids long. V lost 1 base, J lost 0 bases, and 9 bases lay in between. DNA for the CDR3: TGTGCCAGTAGTATAGGACAGCGCGCTAACTATGGCTACACCTTC. This translates into CASSIGQRANYGYTF. The full variable domain, with the rest looked up from reference TRBV19 and TRBJ1-2, is DGGITQSPKYLFRKEGQNVTLSCEQNLNHDAMYWYRQDPGQGLRLIYYSQIVNDFQKGDIAEGYSVSREKKESFPLTVTSAQKNPTAFYLCASSIGQRANYGYTFGSGTRLTVV.

This clone was picked up one time. The V gene is TRBV9, the J gene TRBJ1-2; D is uncertain. Germline CDR1 and CDR2: SGDLS and YYNGEE. V shed 1 base and J shed 6 bases, with 16 bases lying between them. The CDR3 consists of 15 residues. The CDR3 reads CASSVQPGGYDGYTF. As DNA, the CDR3 is TGTGCCAGCAGCGTACAACCCGGAGGGTACGATGGCTACACCTTC. The variable domain in full, completed from reference TRBV9 and TRBJ1-2, reads DSGVTQTPKHLITATGQRVTLRCSPRSGDLSVYWYQQSLDQGLQFLIQYYNGEERAKGNILERFSAQQFPDLHSELNLSSLELGDSALYFCASSVQPGGYDGYTFGSGTRLTVV.

The rearrangement uses TRBV28 and TRBJ1-1; D unclear. Trimming stripped 5 bases from V and 11 bases from J, with 18 bases between. Germline V gives CDR1 MDHEN, CDR2 SYDVKM. The CDR3 consists of 13 residues. The CDR3 DNA reads TGTGCCAGCAGTCTAACTAGTGAAGAGCAGGCTTTCTTT. It yields the protein CASSLTSEEQAFF. The whole variable domain, remainder taken from reference TRBV28 and TRBJ1-1, is DVKVTQSSRYLVKRTGEKVFLECVQDMDHENMFWYRQDPGLGLRLIYFSYDVKMKEKGDIPEGYSVSREKKERFSLILESASTNQTSMYLCASSLTSEEQAFFGQGTRLTVV.

The count of this clone is one. J is TRBJ2-2 and V is TRBV9; tentatively, D is TRBD1 (5 bases). Trimming removed 1 base from V and 6 bases from J, with 7 bases in between. This CDR3 comprises 13 residues. The germline V gene encodes CDR1 SGDLS and CDR2 YYNGEE. Written as DNA, the CDR3 is TGTGCCAGCAGCGTAACAGGCGCCGGGGAGCTGTTTTTT. Protein: CASSVTGAGELFF.